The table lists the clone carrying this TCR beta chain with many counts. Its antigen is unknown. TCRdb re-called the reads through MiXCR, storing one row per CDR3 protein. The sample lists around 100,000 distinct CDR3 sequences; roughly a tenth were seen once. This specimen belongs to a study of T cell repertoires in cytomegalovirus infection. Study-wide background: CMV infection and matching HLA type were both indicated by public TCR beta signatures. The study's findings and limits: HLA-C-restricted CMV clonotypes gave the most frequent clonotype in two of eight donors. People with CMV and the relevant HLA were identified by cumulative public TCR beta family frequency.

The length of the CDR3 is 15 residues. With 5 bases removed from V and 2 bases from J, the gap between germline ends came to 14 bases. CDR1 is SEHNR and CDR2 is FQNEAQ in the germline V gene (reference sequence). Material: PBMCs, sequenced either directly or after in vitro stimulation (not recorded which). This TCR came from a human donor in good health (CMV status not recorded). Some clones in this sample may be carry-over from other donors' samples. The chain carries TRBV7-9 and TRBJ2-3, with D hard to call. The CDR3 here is CASSQTNPITDTQYF. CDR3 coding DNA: TGTGCCAGCAGCCAAACTAACCCAATCACAGATACGCAGTATTTT.